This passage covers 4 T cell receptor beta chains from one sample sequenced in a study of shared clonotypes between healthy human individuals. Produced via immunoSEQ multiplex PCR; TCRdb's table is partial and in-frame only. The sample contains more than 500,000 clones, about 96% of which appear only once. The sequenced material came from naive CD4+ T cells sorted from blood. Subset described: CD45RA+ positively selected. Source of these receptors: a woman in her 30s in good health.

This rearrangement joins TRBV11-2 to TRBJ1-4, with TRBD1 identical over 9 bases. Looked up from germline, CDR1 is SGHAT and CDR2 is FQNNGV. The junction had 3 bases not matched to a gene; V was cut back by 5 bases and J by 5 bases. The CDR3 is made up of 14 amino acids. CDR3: CASSPGTGNEKLFF. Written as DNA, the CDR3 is TGTGCCAGCAGCCCCGGGACAGGGAATGAAAAACTGTTTTTT.

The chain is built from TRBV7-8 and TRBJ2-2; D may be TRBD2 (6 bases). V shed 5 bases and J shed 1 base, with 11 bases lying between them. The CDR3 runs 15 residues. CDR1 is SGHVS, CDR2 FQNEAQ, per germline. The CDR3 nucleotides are TGTGCCAGCAGCCCCCGGGGGATGAACACCGGGGAGCTGTTTTTT. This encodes CASSPRGMNTGELFF.

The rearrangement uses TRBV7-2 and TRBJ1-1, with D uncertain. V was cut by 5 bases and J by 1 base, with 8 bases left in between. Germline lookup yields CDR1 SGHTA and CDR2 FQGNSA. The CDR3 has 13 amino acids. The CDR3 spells CASSKGPNTEAFF. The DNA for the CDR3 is TGTGCCAGCAGCAAAGGGCCGAACACTGAAGCTTTCTTT.

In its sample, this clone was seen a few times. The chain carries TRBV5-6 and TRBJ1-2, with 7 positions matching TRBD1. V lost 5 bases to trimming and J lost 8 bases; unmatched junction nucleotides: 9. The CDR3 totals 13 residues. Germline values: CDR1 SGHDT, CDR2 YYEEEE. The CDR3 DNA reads TGTGCCAGCAGTGAAGACAGGGCTGGAGGCTACACCTTC. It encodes CASSEDRAGGYTF.